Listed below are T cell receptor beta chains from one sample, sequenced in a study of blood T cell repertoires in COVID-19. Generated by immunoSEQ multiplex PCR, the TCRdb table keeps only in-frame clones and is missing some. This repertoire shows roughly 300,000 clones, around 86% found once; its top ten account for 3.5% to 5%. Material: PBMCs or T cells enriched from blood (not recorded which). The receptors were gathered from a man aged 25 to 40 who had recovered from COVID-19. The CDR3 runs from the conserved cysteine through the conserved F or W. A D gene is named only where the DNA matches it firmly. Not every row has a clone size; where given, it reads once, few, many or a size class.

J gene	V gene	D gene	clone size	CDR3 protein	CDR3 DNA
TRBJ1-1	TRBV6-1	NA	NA	CASSEQGMGTEAFF	TGTGCCAGCAGTGAACAGGGGATGGGGACTGAAGCTTTCTTT
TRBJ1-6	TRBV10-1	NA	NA	CASSETGLRNSPLHF	TGCGCCAGCAGTGAAACGGGACTTCGGAATTCACCCCTCCACTTT
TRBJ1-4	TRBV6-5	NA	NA	CASSYSAPYEKLFF	TGTGCCAGCAGTTACTCCGCGCCCTATGAAAAACTGTTTTTT
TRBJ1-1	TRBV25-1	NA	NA	CASRGRQLMNTEAFF	TGTGCCAGCAGAGGGCGACAGTTGATGAACACTGAAGCTTTCTTT
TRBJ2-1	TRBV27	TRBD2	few	CASSGVASPGRAAEQFF	TGTGCCAGCAGTGGTGTTGCTTCTCCGGGGAGGGCGGCTGAGCAGTTCTTC
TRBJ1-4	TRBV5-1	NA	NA	CASSTDSTNEKLFF	TGCGCCAGCAGCACGGACAGTACTAATGAAAAACTGTTTTTT
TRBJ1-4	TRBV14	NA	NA	CASSQERAGQPANEKLFF	TGTGCCAGCAGCCAAGAACGTGCAGGCCAACCGGCTAATGAAAAACTGTTTTTT
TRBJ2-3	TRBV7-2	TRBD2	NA	CASSLDGRAGDTQYF	TGTGCCAGCAGCTTAGACGGGAGGGCCGGAGATACGCAGTATTTT
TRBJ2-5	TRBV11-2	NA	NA	CASSLESGTQYF	TGTGCCAGCAGCTTAGAATCCGGGACCCAGTACTTC
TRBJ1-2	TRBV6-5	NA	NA	CASSYRGGYAYGYTF	TGTGCCAGCAGTTACAGGGGGGGCTACGCCTATGGCTACACCTTC
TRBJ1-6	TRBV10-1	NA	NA	CASSERLRNPQAPLHF	TGCGCCAGCAGTGAACGGTTGAGAAATCCCCAGGCACCCCTCCACTTT
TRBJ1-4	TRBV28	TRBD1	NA	CASSLLRDRGNEKLFF	TGTGCCAGCAGTTTATTAAGGGACAGGGGTAATGAAAAACTGTTTTTT
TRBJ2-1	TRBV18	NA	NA	CASSPVQGPINEQFF	TGTGCCAGCTCACCAGTGCAGGGTCCTATCAATGAGCAGTTCTTC
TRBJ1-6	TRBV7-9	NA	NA	CASSRYTGPSSPLHF	TGTGCCAGCAGCCGGTACACAGGGCCCTCGAGTCCCCTCCACTTT
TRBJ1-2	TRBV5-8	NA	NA	CASSHRFYGYTF	TGTGCCAGCAGCCATCGGTTCTATGGCTACACCTTC
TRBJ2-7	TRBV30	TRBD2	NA	CAHRTSGAYEQYF	TGTGCCCACCGGACTAGCGGCGCCTACGAGCAGTACTTC
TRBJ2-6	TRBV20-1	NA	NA	CSASGGGKGSGANVLTF	TGCAGTGCTAGTGGAGGGGGCAAGGGCTCTGGGGCCAACGTCCTGACTTTC
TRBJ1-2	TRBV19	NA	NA	CASSTGYHYGYTF	TGTGCCAGTAGTACAGGGTACCACTATGGCTACACCTTC
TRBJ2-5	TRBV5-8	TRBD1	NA	CASRTDRGLEETQYF	TGTGCCAGCAGAACCGACAGGGGTTTGGAGGAGACCCAGTACTTC
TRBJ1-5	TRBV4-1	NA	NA	CASSQVRLGVQPQHF	TGCGCCAGCAGCCAAGTACGGCTAGGGGTTCAGCCCCAGCATTTT
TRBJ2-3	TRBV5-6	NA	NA	CASSFIQGRGTTDTQYF	TGTGCCAGCAGCTTCATACAGGGCCGTGGGACCACAGATACGCAGTATTTT
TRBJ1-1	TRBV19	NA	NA	CASRQSGGLNEAFF	TGTGCCAGTAGACAGTCGGGGGGCCTGAATGAAGCTTTCTTT
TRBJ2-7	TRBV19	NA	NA	CASSALTDSYEQYF	TGTGCCAGTAGTGCGCTTACTGACTCCTACGAGCAGTACTTC
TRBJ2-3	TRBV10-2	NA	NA	CASMGLPKVTQYF	TGCGCCAGCATGGGGCTGCCAAAGGTTACGCAGTATTTT
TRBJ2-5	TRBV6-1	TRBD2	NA	CASSVLPGTSGQETQYF	TGTGCCAGCAGTGTTTTACCCGGGACTAGCGGCCAAGAGACCCAGTACTTC
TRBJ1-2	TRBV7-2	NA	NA	CASSPQLREGYTF	TGTGCCAGCAGCCCCCAGCTGAGGGAGGGCTACACCTTC
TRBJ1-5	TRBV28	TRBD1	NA	CASRIRGNGNQPQHF	TGTGCCAGCAGGATCAGGGGGAATGGCAATCAGCCCCAGCATTTT
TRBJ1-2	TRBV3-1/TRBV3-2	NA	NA	CASRSNSGTYYGYTF	TGTGCCAGCAGATCGAACAGCGGGACATACTATGGCTACACCTTC
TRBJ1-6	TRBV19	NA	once	CASRTTGIEGSPLHF	TGTGCCAGTAGAACAACCGGGATTGAGGGTTCACCCCTCCACTTT
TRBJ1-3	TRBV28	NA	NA	CASSMGGARRAGNTIYF	TGTGCCAGCAGCATGGGGGGGGCCCGGCGGGCTGGAAACACCATATATTTT
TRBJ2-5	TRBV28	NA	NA	CASSSGVETQYF	TGTGCCAGCAGTTCCGGGGTTGAGACCCAGTACTTC
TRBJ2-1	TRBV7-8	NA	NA	CASRPRWGDEQFF	TGTGCCAGCAGGCCTCGGTGGGGGGATGAGCAGTTCTTC
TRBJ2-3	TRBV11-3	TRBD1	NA	CASSLGLSGTATDTQYF	TGTGCCAGCAGCTTAGGTCTCTCCGGGACAGCCACAGATACGCAGTATTTT
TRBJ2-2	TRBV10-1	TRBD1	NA	CASSLQGATGELFF	TGCGCCAGCAGCTTACAGGGGGCAACCGGGGAGCTGTTTTTT
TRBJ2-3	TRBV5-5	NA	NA	CASSLLPASTDTQYF	TGTGCCAGCAGCTTACTACCCGCCAGCACAGATACGCAGTATTTT
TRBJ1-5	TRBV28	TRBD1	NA	CASTRTGLINQPQHF	TGTGCCAGCACCAGGACAGGTCTTATCAATCAGCCCCAGCATTTT
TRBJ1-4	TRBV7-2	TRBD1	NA	CASSLVAQGVGGEKLFF	TGTGCCAGCAGCTTAGTGGCGCAGGGGGTAGGCGGTGAAAAACTGTTTTTT
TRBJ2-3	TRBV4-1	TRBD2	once	CASSFSGGRRSTDTQYF	TGCGCCAGCAGTTTTAGCGGGGGTCGACGTAGCACAGATACGCAGTATTTT